This T cell receptor (beta chain) was sequenced during a study of cytomegalovirus exposure and HLA in healthy donors. Turning to the study itself: Later, an analysis reported that the 120 or so validation repertoires had used the same platform as the approximately 660 first-cohort repertoires. Whole-study findings and limits: Cytomegalovirus-associated TCR beta chains were listed, numbering some 180. First-cohort TCR clusters tended to co-occur in the approximately 110 validation repertoires, a later analysis found.

Only in-frame clones appear in the TCRdb table, and some are missing; sequencing was by immunoSEQ multiplex PCR. Altogether 160,000 or so clones are present, 88% being singletons, with the ten largest covering 2.5% to 3.5%. A roughly 120-subject validation cohort, separate from the approximately 610-subject first cohort, supplied the donors. About this clone itself: Its antigen is still unknown.

The V end lost 8 bases, the J end lost 3 bases, and 13 bases lay between the germline ends. The germline V gene has CDR1 MDHEN and CDR2 SYDVKM. CDR3 length: 13 residues. The chain uses TRBV28 and TRBJ1-2; maybe TRBD1 (6 bases). The TCR was taken from a man aged 18 to 30 in good health and CMV-seronegative. Sequencing was performed on PBMCs. The CDR3 region is CASATGNDYGYTF. DNA for the CDR3: TGTGCCAGCGCTACAGGGAACGACTATGGCTACACCTTC.